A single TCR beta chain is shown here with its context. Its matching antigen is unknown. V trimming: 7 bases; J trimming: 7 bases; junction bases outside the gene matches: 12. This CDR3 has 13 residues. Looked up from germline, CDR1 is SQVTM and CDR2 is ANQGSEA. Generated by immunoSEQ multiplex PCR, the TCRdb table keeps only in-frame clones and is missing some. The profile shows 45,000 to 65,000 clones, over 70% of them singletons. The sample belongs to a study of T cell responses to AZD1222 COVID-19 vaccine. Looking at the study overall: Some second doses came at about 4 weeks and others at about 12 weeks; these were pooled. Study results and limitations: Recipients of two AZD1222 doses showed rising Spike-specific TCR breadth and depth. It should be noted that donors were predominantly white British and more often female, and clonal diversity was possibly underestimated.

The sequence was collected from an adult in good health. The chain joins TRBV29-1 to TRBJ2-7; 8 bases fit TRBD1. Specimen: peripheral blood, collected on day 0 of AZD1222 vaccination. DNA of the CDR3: TGCAGCGGGCTGACAGGGGCCAGGGGGGAGCAGTACTTC. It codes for CSGLTGARGEQYF.